This T cell receptor beta chain derives from a study of a mutant IDH1 vaccine in newly diagnosed glioma. Study as a whole: Vaccinations were initiated 4-6 weeks following radiotherapy alone, or were given together with temozolomide cycles. Most patients had radiochemotherapy with temozolomide before enrollment; others had one alone.

Regarding the study as a whole: Variations in leading peripheral T cell clonotypes appeared to have no connection with pseudoprogression.

On this clone: Its antigen is as yet unknown.

TCRdb's copy holds only in-frame clones and misses some; the assay was immunoSEQ multiplex PCR. Here the sample spans around 32,000 clones, roughly 78% being singletons. Sample time point: week 35, safety follow-up. In every dose of vaccine, 300 ug of mutant IDH1 20-mer peptide was given alongside topical imiquimod. V shed 4 bases, J shed 4 bases, and the junction held 2 bases outside the gene matches. Germline lookup yields CDR1 MNHNS and CDR2 SASEGT. The CDR3 loop spans 14 amino acids. Here the sequenced sample was PBMCs, taken from a glioma patient whose treatment included an IDH1 peptide vaccine. The chain links TRBV6-1 to TRBJ1-2; 11 bases map to TRBD1. This sequence was found in a man aged 35-49 years with glioma. Some clones in this sample may be carry-over from other donors' samples. CDR3: CASSAGTGGYGYTF. CDR3 DNA sequence: TGTGCCAGCAGTGCCGGGACAGGGGGCTATGGCTACACCTTC.